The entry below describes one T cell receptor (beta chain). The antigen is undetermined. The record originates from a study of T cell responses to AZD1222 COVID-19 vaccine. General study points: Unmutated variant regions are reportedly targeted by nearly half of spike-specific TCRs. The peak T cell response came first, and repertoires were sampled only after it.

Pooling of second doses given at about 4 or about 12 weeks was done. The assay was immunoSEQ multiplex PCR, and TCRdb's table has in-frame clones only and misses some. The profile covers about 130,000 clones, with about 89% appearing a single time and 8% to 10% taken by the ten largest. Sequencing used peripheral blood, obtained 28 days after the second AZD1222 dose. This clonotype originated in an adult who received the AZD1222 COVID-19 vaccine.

This chain's CDR3 is CATSPRNPRGQGAFF. As DNA, the CDR3 is TGTGCCACCAGCCCCCGAAACCCCAGGGGGCAGGGAGCTTTCTTT. The V gene is TRBV15, the J gene TRBJ1-1; TRBD1 matches at 8 bases. The CDR3 is 15 residues long. Germline V gene lookup returns CDR1 LNHNV and CDR2 YYDKDF (reference sequence). After removal of 5 bases from V and 10 bases from J, the junction contained 15 bases not matched to a gene.